The 27 T cell receptor beta chains listed next were all sequenced from one sample in a study of blood T cells in healthy people across ages. PCR was performed a second time for 7 to 11 cycles using a sample-barcoded 5' primer and a J-beta primer mix. TCRdb itself ran the 5' RACE reads through MiXCR, one entry per CDR3 protein. In the table there are over 550,000 distinct CDR3 sequences, roughly 31% of which are singletons. Sequencing used blood. These receptors all stem from an elderly woman in good health.

The table lists this clonotype with many counts. The J gene is TRBJ2-2, the V gene TRBV5-1; D is undetermined. Trimming took off 8 bases at V and 5 bases at J, with 7 bases between the two ends. Per germline, CDR1 SGHRS and CDR2 YFSETQ. The CDR3 is 11 amino acids. Here the CDR3 DNA reads TGCGCCAGTAGTGAAACCGGGGAGCTGTTTTTT. As protein: CASSETGELFF. Drawing the rest from reference TRBV5-1 and TRBJ2-2, the complete variable domain is KAGVTQTPRYLIKTRGQQVTLSCSPISGHRSVSWYQQTPGQGLQFLFEYFSETQRNKGNFPGRFSGRQFSNSRSEMNVSTLELGDSALYLCASSETGELFFGEGSRLTVL.

The chain links TRBV20-1 to TRBJ2-2; 10 bases fit TRBD2. Germline lookup yields CDR1 DFQATT and CDR2 SNEGSKA (reference sequence). The J segment lost 1 base and the V segment lost 0 bases, leaving 8 bases of the junction unmatched. The CDR3 has 18 residues. The CDR3 DNA sequence: TGCAGTGCTAGAGATCGGGAGCGGGGGGGCCGGAACACCGGGGAGCTGTTTTTT. Translated: CSARDRERGGRNTGELFF.

In this sample, this clonotype turned up many times. The chain uses TRBV5-1 and TRBJ1-6, with D tentatively TRBD1 (5 bases). CDR1 is SGHRS and CDR2 is YFSETQ in the germline V gene. V was clipped by 4 bases and J by 5 bases, with 13 bases between them. This CDR3 is built from 15 residues. The CDR3 DNA reads TGCGCCAGCAGCCCCCGGGACTCAAATAATTCACCCCTCCACTTT. It is translated as CASSPRDSNNSPLHF.

This clonotype was seen repeatedly, ten times or more. The chain uses TRBV3-1 and TRBJ1-5, with D possibly being TRBD1 (6 bases). Germline CDR1 LGHDT, CDR2 YNNKEL (reference sequence). The CDR3 length is 12 residues. Deletions cut 3 bases from V and 10 bases from J, with 10 bases between. The CDR3 DNA follows: TGTGCCAGCAGCCAGCTACAGGGACCCCAGCATTTT. Translating it yields CASSQLQGPQHF.

At least ten counts were recorded for this clonotype. The V call is TRBV6-2 or TRBV6-3, the J call TRBJ2-7; tentatively, D is TRBD1 (5 bases). This CDR3 is built from 15 residues. Germline values: CDR1 MNHEY, CDR2 SVGEGT. V lost 6 bases and J lost 6, with 21 bases in between. The CDR3 protein is CASRPAIQASGEQYF. The CDR3, as DNA: TGTGCCAGCAGACCGGCCATACAGGCTTCGGGCGAGCAGTACTTC.

This clonotype was counted only a few times. For the CDR3, the DNA is TGTGCCAGCAGTTTATCGCCTCCGGGACAGGGAAATCCACCCCTCCACTTT. Its translation: CASSLSPPGQGNPPLHF. V is TRBV27 and J is TRBJ1-6; TRBD1 aligns across 9 bases. Losses at the gene ends were 0 bases for V and 11 bases for J; bases not matched to a gene: 11. The germline CDR1 and CDR2 sequences are MNHEY and SMNVEV (reference sequence). CDR3 size: 17 residues.

There are many counts of this clonotype. The chain has TRBV12-3 or TRBV12-4 and TRBJ2-7; D possibly uses TRBD1 or TRBD2 (6 bases each). This CDR3 is 15 amino acids long. Trimming took off 6 bases at V and 3 bases at J, with 18 bases between the two ends. The CDR3 protein is CASSRPGDTLYEQYF. CDR3 DNA: TGTGCCAGCAGCCGGCCGGGGGACACGCTCTACGAGCAGTACTTC.

This clonotype appeared a few times. The chain recombines TRBV7-9 with TRBJ1-5; D may be TRBD1 (5 bases). Trimming pared 1 base from V and 0 bases from J, leaving 10 bases between. CDR1 and CDR2 from the germline V gene are SEHNR and FQNEAQ (reference sequence). This CDR3 comprises 16 residues. The CDR3 bases are TGTGCCAGCAGCTTAGATCCCGGGGGTAGCAATCAGCCCCAGCATTTT. As protein: CASSLDPGGSNQPQHF.

This rearrangement joins TRBV5-1 to TRBJ1-2, with TRBD1 matching 8 bases. Unmatched junction bases numbered 4, after V lost 4 bases and J lost 8 bases. Germline values: CDR1 SGHRS, CDR2 YFSETQ. The CDR3 covers 12 residues. In DNA, the CDR3 is TGCGCCAGCAGCACAGGGGGGACGGGCTACACCTTC. Amino acids: CASSTGGTGYTF.

This clonotype was seen a few times. V is TRBV5-1 and J is TRBJ1-6; 9 bases map to TRBD1. Trimming at V came to 3 bases and at J to 11 bases, leaving 12 bases not matched to a gene. The CDR3 sequence is 16 residues long. The germline gives CDR1 SGHRS, CDR2 YFSETQ. The CDR3 protein is CASSSTTGGLGTPLHF. In DNA, the CDR3 is TGCGCCAGCAGCTCCACGACAGGGGGGTTAGGGACACCCCTCCACTTT.

The chain has TRBV6-1 and TRBJ2-1, with 9 positions matching TRBD1. This CDR3 region has 17 residues. The V gene's germline CDR1 is MNHNS and CDR2 SASEGT. The V segment lost 1 base and the J segment 2 bases; nucleotides outside the gene matches: 6. In DNA form, the CDR3 reads TGTGCCAGCAGTGAAGTAAAGGGACAGGGAACCTACAATGAGCAGTTCTTC. It codes for CASSEVKGQGTYNEQFF.

The genes are TRBV5-1 and TRBJ1-2; D is unclear. Per germline, CDR1 SGHRS and CDR2 YFSETQ. This CDR3 is built from 13 residues. With 1 base removed from V and 3 bases from J, the gap between germline ends came to 7 bases. CDR3 sequence: CASSLMADYGYTF. For the CDR3, the DNA is TGCGCCAGCAGCTTGATGGCAGACTATGGCTACACCTTC.

The chain recombines TRBV12-3 or TRBV12-4 with TRBJ1-2, with D hard to call. This CDR3 has 14 residues. V was trimmed by 2 bases and J by 4 bases, leaving 11 bases between them. CDR3 sequence (DNA): TGTGCCAGCAGTTTAAAGGTTGCTACCTATGGCTACACCTTC. Translating gives CASSLKVATYGYTF.

This clonotype was recorded many times. The V call is TRBV7-9, the J call TRBJ1-2, with TRBD1 matching 9 bases. Germline V lookup: CDR1 SEHNR, CDR2 FQNEAQ (reference sequence). J gave up 7 bases and V 2 bases, and 11 bases lay outside the gene matches. The CDR3 contains 16 residues. In DNA form, the CDR3 reads TGTGCCAGCAGCTTATTCCCTGACAGGGGGATTAGTGGCTACACCTTC. Translation gives CASSLFPDRGISGYTF.

Comments on this clonotype: One base away lies a much larger clone, so this may be a sequencing read error. The rearrangement links TRBV7-3 to TRBJ2-5; maybe TRBD1 (6 bases). V lost 2 bases and J lost 11, with 18 bases in between. This CDR3 spans 14 amino acids. CDR1 is SGHTA and CDR2 is FQGTGA in the germline V gene. The CDR3: CASSLGGGDNEQYF. In DNA, the CDR3 is TGTGCCAGCAGCTTAGGTGGGGGCGACAATGAGCAGTACTTC.

This clonotype came up a few times. The CDR3 is CSAEDRAHGTEAFF. CDR3 coding DNA: TGCAGTGCTGAGGACAGGGCCCATGGGACTGAAGCTTTCTTT. The genes are TRBV20-1 and TRBJ1-1; 8 nucleotides agree with TRBD1. With 5 bases clipped from V and 5 bases from J, the junction kept 10 bases outside the gene matches. The CDR3 loop spans 14 amino acids. Germline loops: CDR1 DFQATT, CDR2 SNEGSKA (reference sequence).

This clonotype occurred many times. A read error is possible here, since a much larger clone lies one base away. The rearrangement links TRBV20-1 to TRBJ2-7, with 7 bases aligning to TRBD2. Germline assignment: CDR1 DFQATT and CDR2 SNEGSKA (reference sequence). CDR3 length: 13 amino acids. Trimming took 3 bases from V and 3 from J; bases not matched to a gene: 5. The CDR3 DNA reads as TGCAGTGCTAGTCCGGGACTACGCTACGAGCAGTACTTC. This encodes CSASPGLRYEQYF.

The table lists this clonotype with many counts. This chain uses TRBV28 with TRBJ1-2, with 8 bases aligning to TRBD1. The V gene's germline CDR1 is MDHEN and CDR2 SYDVKM. The CDR3 runs to 14 residues. V shed 2 bases, J shed 4 bases, and the junction held 3 bases outside the gene matches. In DNA, the CDR3 is TGTGCCAGCAGTTTACCTCAGGGGGCCTATGGCTACACCTTC. It is translated as CASSLPQGAYGYTF.

This clonotype was counted only a few times. A single base separates this from a much larger clone, so it may be a read error. V is TRBV15 and J is TRBJ2-3, with a possible D match to TRBD1 (5 bases). The CDR3 runs 17 residues. Germline loops: CDR1 LNHNV, CDR2 YYDKDF (reference sequence). For the CDR3, the DNA is TGTGCCACCAGCAGAGATGGTTGGGCCCAAGAGACAGATGCGCAGTATTTT. Its translation: CATSRDGWAQETDAQYF.

This clonotype was picked up a small number of times. This may arise from a read error, as a much more abundant clone is one base away. This chain uses TRBV20-1 with TRBJ2-1, with D perhaps TRBD1 (5 bases). The J call may not be correct, given that the DNA end is closer to TRBJ2-7. The CDR3 consists of 15 residues. Germline V gene lookup returns CDR1 DFQATT and CDR2 SNEGSKA (reference sequence). CDR3 DNA: TGCACTTGCCTCCGCACAGGCGTCTCCTACAATGAGCAGTACTTC. Residues: CTCLRTGVSYNEQYF.

This clonotype was detected only a few times. A much larger clone lies a single base off, so this may be a read error. V and J are TRBV18 and TRBJ1-1, with D possibly being TRBD1 (5 bases). V was trimmed by 2 bases and J by 5 bases, leaving 21 bases between them. CDR1 and CDR2 from the germline V gene are KGHSH and LQKENI. The CDR3 contains 17 residues. The CDR3 loop is CASSPKLRVGRRTEAFF. CDR3 sequence (DNA): TGTGCCAGCTCACCAAAGCTCAGGGTAGGGAGGCGGACTGAAGCTTTCTTT.

This clonotype was found a few times. Being one base from a much bigger clone, this may be a read error. This chain uses TRBV2 with TRBJ2-5; D may correspond to TRBD1 or TRBD2 (5 bases each). The V gene lost 6 bases and the J gene lost 11 bases, with 22 bases spanning the gap. This CDR3 has 14 amino acids. CDR1 is SNHLY, CDR2 FYNNEI, per germline. The CDR3, as DNA: TGTGCCAGCAGCGAGAGGGGCAGGTTCAATGAGCAGTACTTC. This encodes CASSERGRFNEQYF. Full variable domain (rest looked up from reference TRBV2 and TRBJ2-5): EPEVTQTPSHQVTQMGQEVILRCVPISNHLYFYWYRQILGQKVEFLVSFYNNEISEKSEIFDDQFSVERPDGSNFTLKIRSTKLEDSAMYFCASSERGRFNEQYFGPGTRLLVL.

The count of this clonotype is one. The J gene is TRBJ2-5, the V gene TRBV3-1, with D perhaps given as TRBD1 or TRBD2 (5 bases each). The germline V and J ends were trimmed by 6 bases and 7 bases, with 18 bases remaining between them. Germline loops: CDR1 LGHDT, CDR2 YNNKEL (reference sequence). This CDR3 is 14 amino acids long. CDR3 loop: CASSPQTGGGTQYF. CDR3 nucleotide sequence: TGTGCCAGCAGTCCTCAAACAGGTGGAGGGACCCAGTACTTC.

This clonotype has a count of ten or more. The chain carries TRBV12-3 or TRBV12-4 and TRBJ1-2; TRBD1 matches 8 bases. V shed 5 bases and J 12 bases; nucleotides not matched to a gene: 14. CDR3 length: 14 residues. The CDR3 reads CASSRAQGAGIDTF. For the CDR3, the DNA is TGTGCCAGCAGTCGCGCCCAGGGGGCGGGCATAGACACCTTC.

The rearrangement uses TRBV19 and TRBJ1-5; D possibly corresponds to TRBD1 (5 bases). V shed 6 bases and J shed 6 bases, with 18 bases lying between them. The CDR3 totals 15 residues. Germline V gene data show CDR1 as LNHDA and CDR2 as SQIVND (reference sequence). CDR3 protein: CASRDGAASSQPQHF. CDR3 bases: TGTGCCAGTAGAGATGGGGCCGCCAGTAGTCAGCCCCAGCATTTT.

Comments on this clonotype: This could be a read error, since a much larger clone is one nucleotide away. This chain joins TRBV5-1 and TRBJ1-1, with D possibly TRBD1 on 6 matching bases. The length of the CDR3 is 17 residues. Germline V lookup: CDR1 SGHRS, CDR2 YFSETQ. The CDR3 sequence: CASSPRQQGRSTTDAFF. For the CDR3, the DNA is TGCGCCAGCAGCCCTAGGCAACAGGGAAGATCGACCACTGACGCTTTCTTT.

The rearrangement uses TRBV4-1 and TRBJ1-6; D gene ambiguous. The CDR3 extends over 17 amino acids. Germline values: CDR1 MGHRA, CDR2 YSYEKL. V was cut by 6 bases and J by 0 bases, with 15 bases left in between. CDR3 loop: CASRHIGFSSYNSPLHF. The CDR3 DNA reads TGCGCCAGCAGACACATAGGTTTCAGCTCCTATAATTCACCCCTCCACTTT.